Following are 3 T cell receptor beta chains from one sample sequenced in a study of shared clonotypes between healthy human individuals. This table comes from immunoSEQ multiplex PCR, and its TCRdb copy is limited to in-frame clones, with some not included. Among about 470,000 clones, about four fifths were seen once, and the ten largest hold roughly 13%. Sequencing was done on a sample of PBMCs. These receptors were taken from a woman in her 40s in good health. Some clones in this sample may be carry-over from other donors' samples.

This CDR3 is CASSSRQNTQYF. In DNA form, the CDR3 reads TGTGCCAGCAGCTCCAGACAGAATACGCAGTATTTT. V usage is TRBV13 and J usage is TRBJ2-3, with TRBD1 as a possible D gene (5 bases). In germline, CDR1 is PRHDT, CDR2 FYEKMQ (reference sequence). V lost 4 bases, J lost 7 bases, and 9 bases lay in between. The CDR3 contains 12 residues.

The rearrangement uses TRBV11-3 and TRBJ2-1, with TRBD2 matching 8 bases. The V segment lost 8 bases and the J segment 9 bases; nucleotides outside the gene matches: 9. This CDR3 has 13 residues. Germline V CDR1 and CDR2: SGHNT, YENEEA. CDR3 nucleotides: TGTGCCAGCGCCAAGGGGACTAGGGGTGAGCAGTTCTTC. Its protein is CASAKGTRGEQFF.

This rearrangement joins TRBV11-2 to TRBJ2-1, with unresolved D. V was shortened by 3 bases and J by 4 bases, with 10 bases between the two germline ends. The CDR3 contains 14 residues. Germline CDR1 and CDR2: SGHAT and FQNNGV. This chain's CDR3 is CASSFLRQYNEQFF. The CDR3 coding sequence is TGTGCCAGCAGCTTTTTGCGGCAGTACAATGAGCAGTTCTTC.